The 5 T cell receptor beta chains listed next were all sequenced from one sample in a study of spatial heterogeneity in lung cancer. The time point here: sample taken at primary tumor resection. These TCRs are of unknown antigen specificity. Study observations and caveats: Tracking of tumor mutation counts was seen in expanded intratumoral alpha and beta TCR counts.

TCRdb fed the 5' RACE reads into MiXCR, producing one record per CDR3 protein. The repertoire holds over 8,500 distinct CDR3 sequences, with roughly 12% as singletons. The specimen comprised lung tumor tissue, sampled at surgery. Receptors were obtained from a male donor with early-stage non-small cell lung cancer.

This clonotype was counted many times. The genes are TRBV3-1 and TRBJ2-1; D is perhaps TRBD2 (6 bases). The ends were cut back, 2 bases at V and 12 bases at J, with 17 bases in the middle. This CDR3 has 14 amino acids. Germline V lookup: CDR1 LGHDT, CDR2 YNNKEL (reference sequence). For the CDR3, the DNA is TGTGCCAGCAGCCAATTTTCCCGGGGGAGAGTGCAGTTCTTC. Its translation is CASSQFSRGRVQFF.

The sample holds a few counts of this clonotype. This rearrangement joins TRBV6-5 to TRBJ2-5; D is unresolved. Germline V CDR1 and CDR2: MNHEY, SVGAGI. This CDR3 region has 13 residues. V was trimmed by 2 bases and J by 1 base, leaving 5 bases between them. The CDR3 DNA reads as TGTGCCAGCAGTTACGGGTCCCAAGAGACCCAGTACTTC. It translates to CASSYGSQETQYF.

This clonotype was seen a handful of times. The V gene is TRBV5-6, the J gene TRBJ2-7; D is possibly TRBD1 (6 bases). V was pared by 1 base and J by 2 bases, with 10 bases between. The germline V gene encodes CDR1 SGHDT and CDR2 YYEEEE. There are 14 residues in the CDR3. The CDR3 DNA reads as TGTGCCAGCAGCTTGTGGGGACACACCTACGAGCAGTACTTC. This codes for CASSLWGHTYEQYF.

This clonotype was detected only a few times. The V and J genes are TRBV20-1 and TRBJ2-7, with a weak D call TRBD2 (6 bases). Germline assignment: CDR1 DFQATT and CDR2 SNEGSKA (reference sequence). Trimming shortened V by 4 bases and J by 0 bases, and 10 bases separated the two germline ends. The CDR3 length is 13 residues. CDR3 in DNA: TGCAGTGCTAAATCCGGGGGCTCCTACGAGCAGTACTTC. This codes for CSAKSGGSYEQYF.

The chain has TRBV28 and TRBJ2-7, with D maybe TRBD1 (5 bases). Germline CDR1 is MDHEN and CDR2 is SYDVKM. Trimming pared 7 bases from V and 2 bases from J, leaving 18 bases between. CDR3 size: 15 residues. The CDR3 nucleotides are TGTGCCAGCAACCAGGTGAGGTCAGGGACCTACGAGCAGTACTTC. This sequence encodes CASNQVRSGTYEQYF. The entire variable domain, with the rest obtained from reference TRBV28 and TRBJ2-7, is as follows: DVKVTQSSRYLVKRTGEKVFLECVQDMDHENMFWYRQDPGLGLRLIYFSYDVKMKEKGDIPEGYSVSREKKERFSLILESASTNQTSMYLCASNQVRSGTYEQYFGPGTRLTVT.